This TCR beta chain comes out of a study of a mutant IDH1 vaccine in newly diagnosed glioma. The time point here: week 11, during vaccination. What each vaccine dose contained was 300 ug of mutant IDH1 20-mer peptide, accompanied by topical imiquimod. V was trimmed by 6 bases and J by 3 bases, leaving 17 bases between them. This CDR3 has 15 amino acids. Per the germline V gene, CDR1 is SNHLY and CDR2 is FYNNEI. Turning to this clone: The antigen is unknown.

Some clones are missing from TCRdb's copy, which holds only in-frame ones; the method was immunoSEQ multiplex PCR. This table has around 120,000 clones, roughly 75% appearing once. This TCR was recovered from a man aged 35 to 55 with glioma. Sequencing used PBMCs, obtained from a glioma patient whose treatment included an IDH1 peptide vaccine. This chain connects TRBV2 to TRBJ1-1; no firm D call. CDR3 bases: TGTGCCAGCAGGAAGGACGGGTTCGGAGACACTGAAGCTTTCTTT. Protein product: CASRKDGFGDTEAFF.